Included here is one T cell receptor (beta chain) sequence, with context. These data are taken from a study of radiotherapy plus CTLA-4 blockade in lung cancer. The V and J ends lost 4 bases and 7 bases, in that order; junction bases with no gene match: 1. There are 14 residues in the CDR3. Germline CDR1 is SNHLY and CDR2 is FYNNEI. Sequencing used immunoSEQ multiplex PCR; TCRdb keeps in-frame clones, though not all of them. The repertoire holds roughly 130,000 clones, with 85% to 90% as singletons. V gene TRBV2 combines with J gene TRBJ2-1; 13 bases are a match to TRBD2. This receptor was obtained from a human donor with non-small cell lung cancer that progressed on radiotherapy plus ipilimumab. Sequenced here: peripheral blood, sampled from a patient treated with radiotherapy plus ipilimumab. The CDR3 DNA is TGTGCCAGCAGTGGGACTAGCGGGGGAAATGAGCAGTTCTTC. It specifies CASSGTSGGNEQFF.